What follows describes a single TCR beta chain. Its specificity is not known. CD4+ T cells that had been cultured provided DNA sequenced with the Oncomine TCR Beta short-read assay. TCRdb reprocessed the PCR reads via MiXCR and lists one record per CDR3 protein. The sample lists some 3,000 distinct CDR3 sequences, approximately 25% seen once, with roughly 27% in the top ten. This specimen comes from a study of vaccination and CD4 T cells after COVID-19. Findings and caveats of the study: Sampling was limited to relatively few convalescent patients, with no early post-infection timepoints studied.

The CDR3 has 15 residues. The trim removed 6 bases at V and 4 bases at J, leaving 6 bases unmatched. The treatment: approximately 9-day PBMC culture with coronavirus spike peptide pools or control peptides (ViraFEST assay). Gathering of the CD4+ T cells, from the unexposed donor, took place before the COVID-19 pandemic (2011-2018). PBMCs, plated at a few million per well, were grown in the presence of around 10 IU/ml IL-2 and 10 ug/ml peptide pools. The source material was CD4+ T cells from blood, cultured in vitro. The clonotype was recovered from a human donor in good health. The chain recombines TRBV12-3 or TRBV12-4 with TRBJ2-3; 11 bases agree with TRBD1. CDR3 coding DNA: TGTGCCAGCAGACTGGGACAGGGGGACGCAGATACGCAGTATTTT. It codes for CASRLGQGDADTQYF.